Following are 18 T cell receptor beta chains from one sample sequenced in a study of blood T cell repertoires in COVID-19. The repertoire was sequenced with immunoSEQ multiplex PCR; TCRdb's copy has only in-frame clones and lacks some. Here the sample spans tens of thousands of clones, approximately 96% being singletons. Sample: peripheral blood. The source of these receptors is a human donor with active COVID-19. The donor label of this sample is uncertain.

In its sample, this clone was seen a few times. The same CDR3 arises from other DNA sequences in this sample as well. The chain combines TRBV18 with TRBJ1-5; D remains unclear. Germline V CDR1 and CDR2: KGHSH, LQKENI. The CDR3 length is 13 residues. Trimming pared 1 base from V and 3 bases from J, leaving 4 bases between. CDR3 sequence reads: CASSPQYNQPQHF. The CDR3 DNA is TGTGCCAGCTCACCACAATACAATCAGCCCCAGCATTTT.

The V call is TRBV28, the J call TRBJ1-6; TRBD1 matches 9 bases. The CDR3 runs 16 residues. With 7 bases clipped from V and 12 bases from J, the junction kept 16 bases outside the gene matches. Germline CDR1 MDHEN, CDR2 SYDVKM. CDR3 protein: CASTYGTGLKFLPLHF. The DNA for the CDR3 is TGTGCCAGCACTTATGGGACAGGGTTAAAGTTTCTACCCCTCCACTTT.

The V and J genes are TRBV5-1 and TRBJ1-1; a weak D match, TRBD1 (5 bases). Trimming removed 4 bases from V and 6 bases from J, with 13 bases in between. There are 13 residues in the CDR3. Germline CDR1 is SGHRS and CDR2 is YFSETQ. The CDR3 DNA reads TGCGCCAGCAGCCTCAGGGCCGGAGCTGAAGCTTTCTTT. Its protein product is CASSLRAGAEAFF.

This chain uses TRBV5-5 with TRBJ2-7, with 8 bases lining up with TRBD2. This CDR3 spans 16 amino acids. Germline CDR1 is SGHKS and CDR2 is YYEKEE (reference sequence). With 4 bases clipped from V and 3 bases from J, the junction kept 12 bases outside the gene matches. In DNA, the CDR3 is TGTGCCAGCAGCGACATAGTTAGCGGGGCGTACTACGAGCAGTACTTC. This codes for CASSDIVSGAYYEQYF.

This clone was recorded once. The CDR3 is CASSDGLLYQETQYF. In DNA, the CDR3 is TGTGCCAGCAGTGACGGACTCTTGTACCAAGAGACCCAGTACTTC. This chain uses TRBV2 with TRBJ2-5; possibly TRBD2 for D (5 bases). CDR3 length: 15 amino acids. Germline assignment: CDR1 SNHLY and CDR2 FYNNEI. V was cut by 3 bases and J by 0 bases, with 11 bases left in between.

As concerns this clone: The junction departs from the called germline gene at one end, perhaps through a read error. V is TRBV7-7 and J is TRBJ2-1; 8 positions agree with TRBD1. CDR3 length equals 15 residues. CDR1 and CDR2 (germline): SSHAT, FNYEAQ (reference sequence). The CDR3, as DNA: TGTGCTAGCAGCTTAGCAGGGGGCCCCTACAATGAGCAGTTCTTC. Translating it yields CASSLAGGPYNEQFF.

CDR3: CASAPRGVEQFF. CDR3 DNA sequence: TGTGCCAGTGCTCCGCGGGGGGTTGAGCAGTTCTTC. J is TRBJ2-1 and V is TRBV7-2; 8 bases line up with TRBD2. There are 12 residues in the CDR3. After removal of 9 bases from V and 9 bases from J, the junction contained 7 bases not matched to a gene. Germline V CDR1 and CDR2: SGHTA, FQGNSA.

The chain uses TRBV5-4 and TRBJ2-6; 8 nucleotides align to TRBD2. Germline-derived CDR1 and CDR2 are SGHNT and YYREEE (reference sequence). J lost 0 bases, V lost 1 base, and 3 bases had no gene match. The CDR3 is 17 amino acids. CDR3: CASSLSGGRSGANVLTF. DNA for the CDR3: TGTGCCAGCAGCTTGAGCGGGGGTCGCTCTGGGGCCAACGTCCTGACTTTC.

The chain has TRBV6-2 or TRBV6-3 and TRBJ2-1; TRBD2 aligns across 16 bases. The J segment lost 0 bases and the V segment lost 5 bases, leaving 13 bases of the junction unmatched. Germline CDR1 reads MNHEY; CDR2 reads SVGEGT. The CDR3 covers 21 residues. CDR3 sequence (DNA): TGTGCCAGCAGTCCCCAGGGACTAGCGGGGGGGAGGTGGAGCTCCTACAATGAGCAGTTCTTC. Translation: CASSPQGLAGGRWSSYNEQFF.

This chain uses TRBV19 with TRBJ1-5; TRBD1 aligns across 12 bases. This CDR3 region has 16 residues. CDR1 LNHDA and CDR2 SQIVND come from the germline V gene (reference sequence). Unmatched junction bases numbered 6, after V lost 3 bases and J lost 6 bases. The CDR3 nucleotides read TGTGCCAGTAGTATGACCGGGACAGGGGGCATTCAGCCCCAGCATTTT. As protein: CASSMTGTGGIQPQHF. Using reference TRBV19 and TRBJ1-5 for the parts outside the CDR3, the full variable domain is DGGITQSPKYLFRKEGQNVTLSCEQNLNHDAMYWYRQDPGQGLRLIYYSQIVNDFQKGDIAEGYSVSREKKESFPLTVTSAQKNPTAFYLCASSMTGTGGIQPQHFGDGTRLSIL.

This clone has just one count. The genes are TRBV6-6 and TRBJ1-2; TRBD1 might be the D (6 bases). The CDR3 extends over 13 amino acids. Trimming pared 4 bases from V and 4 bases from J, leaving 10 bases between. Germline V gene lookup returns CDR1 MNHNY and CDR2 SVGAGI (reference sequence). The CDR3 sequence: CASSSQGSYGYTF. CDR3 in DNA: TGTGCCAGCAGTTCACAGGGTAGCTATGGCTACACCTTC.

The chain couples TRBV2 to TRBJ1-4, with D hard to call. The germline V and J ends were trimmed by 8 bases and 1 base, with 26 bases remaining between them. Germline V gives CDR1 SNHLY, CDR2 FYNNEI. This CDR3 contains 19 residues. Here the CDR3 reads CASGDEDWGRPETNEKLFF. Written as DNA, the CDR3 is TGTGCCAGCGGGGATGAGGACTGGGGTCGTCCGGAAACTAATGAAAAACTGTTTTTT.

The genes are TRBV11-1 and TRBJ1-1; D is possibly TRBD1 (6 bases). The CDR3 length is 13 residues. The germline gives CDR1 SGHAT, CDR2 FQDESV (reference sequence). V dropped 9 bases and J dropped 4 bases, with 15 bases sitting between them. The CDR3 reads CASTGFRGTEAFF. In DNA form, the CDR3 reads TGTGCCAGTACGGGTTTCAGGGGCACTGAAGCTTTCTTT. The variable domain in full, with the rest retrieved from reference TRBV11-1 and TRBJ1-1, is EAEVAQSPRYKITEKSQAVAFWCDPISGHATLYWYRQILGQGPELLVQFQDESVVDDSQLPKDRFSAERLKGVDSTLKIQPAELGDSAMYLCASTGFRGTEAFFGQGTRLTVV.

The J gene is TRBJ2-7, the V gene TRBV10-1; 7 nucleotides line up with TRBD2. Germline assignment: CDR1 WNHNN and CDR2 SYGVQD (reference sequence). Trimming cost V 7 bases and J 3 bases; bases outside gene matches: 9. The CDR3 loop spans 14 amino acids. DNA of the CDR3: TGCGCCAGCACCAGGGAGGGGTCCAACTACGAGCAGTACTTC. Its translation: CASTREGSNYEQYF.

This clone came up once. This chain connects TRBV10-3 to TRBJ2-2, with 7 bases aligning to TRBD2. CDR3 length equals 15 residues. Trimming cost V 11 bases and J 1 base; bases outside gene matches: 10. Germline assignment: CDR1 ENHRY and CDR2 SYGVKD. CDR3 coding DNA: TGTGCCGCCCGGGCTAGCGGACAGAACACCGGGGAGCTGTTTTTT. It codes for CAARASGQNTGELFF.

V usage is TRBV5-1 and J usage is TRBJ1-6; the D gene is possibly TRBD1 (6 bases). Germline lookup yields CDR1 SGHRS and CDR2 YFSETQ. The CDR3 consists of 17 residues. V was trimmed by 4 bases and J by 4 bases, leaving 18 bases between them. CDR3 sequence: CASSAGQLGGYNSPLHF. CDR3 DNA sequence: TGCGCCAGCAGCGCAGGACAGTTAGGGGGATATAATTCACCCCTCCACTTT.

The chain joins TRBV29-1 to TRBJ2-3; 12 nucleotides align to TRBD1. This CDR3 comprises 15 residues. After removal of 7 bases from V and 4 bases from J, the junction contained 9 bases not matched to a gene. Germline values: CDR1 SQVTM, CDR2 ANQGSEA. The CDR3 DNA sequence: TGCAGCGCCGAGGGGACAGGGGGCCCCCCAGATACGCAGTATTTT. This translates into CSAEGTGGPPDTQYF.

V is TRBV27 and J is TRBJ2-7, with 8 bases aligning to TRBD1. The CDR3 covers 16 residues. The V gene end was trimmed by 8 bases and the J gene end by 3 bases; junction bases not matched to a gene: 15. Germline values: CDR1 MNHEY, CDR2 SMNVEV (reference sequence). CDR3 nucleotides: TGTGCCAGCTGCCATCCCTTTCCGGGACAGGACTACGAGCAGTACTTC. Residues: CASCHPFPGQDYEQYF.